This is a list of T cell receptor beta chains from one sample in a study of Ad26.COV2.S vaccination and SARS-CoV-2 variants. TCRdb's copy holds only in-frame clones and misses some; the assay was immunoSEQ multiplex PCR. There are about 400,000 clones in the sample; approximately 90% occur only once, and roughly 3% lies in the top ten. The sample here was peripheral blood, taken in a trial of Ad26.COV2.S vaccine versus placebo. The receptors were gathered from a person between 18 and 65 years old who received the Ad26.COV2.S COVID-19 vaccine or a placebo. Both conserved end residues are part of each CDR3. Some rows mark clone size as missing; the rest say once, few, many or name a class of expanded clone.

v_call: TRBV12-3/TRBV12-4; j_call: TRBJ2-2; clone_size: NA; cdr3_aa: CASSPGGIGELFF
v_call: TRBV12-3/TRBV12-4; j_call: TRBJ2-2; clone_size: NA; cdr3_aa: CASSLGGGELFF
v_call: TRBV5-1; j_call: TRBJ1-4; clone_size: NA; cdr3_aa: CASSLGFEQGWEKLFF
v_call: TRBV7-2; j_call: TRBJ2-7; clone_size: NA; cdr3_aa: CASSLVRESYEQYF
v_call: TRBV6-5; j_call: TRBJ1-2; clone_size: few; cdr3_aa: CASSYSSSSSDGYTF
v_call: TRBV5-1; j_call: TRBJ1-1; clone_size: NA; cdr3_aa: CASSWGDRGLNTEAFF
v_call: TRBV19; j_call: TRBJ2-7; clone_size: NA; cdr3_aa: CASTTSGTGTYEQYF
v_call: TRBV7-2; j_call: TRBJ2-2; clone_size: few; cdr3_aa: CASSRDTNTGELFF
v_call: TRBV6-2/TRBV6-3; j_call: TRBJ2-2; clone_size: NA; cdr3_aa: CASSQDVLATGELFF
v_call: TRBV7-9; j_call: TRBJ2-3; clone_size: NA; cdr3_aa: CASSPGTATDTQYF
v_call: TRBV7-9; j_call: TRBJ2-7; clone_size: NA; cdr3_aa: CASSPVSGYEQYF
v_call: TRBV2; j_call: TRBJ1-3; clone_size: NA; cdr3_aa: CASWVGPEGGNTIYF
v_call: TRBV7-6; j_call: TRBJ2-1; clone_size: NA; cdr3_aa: CASSLRLGLNNEQFF
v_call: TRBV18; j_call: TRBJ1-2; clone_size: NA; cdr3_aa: CASSQIIDYGYTF
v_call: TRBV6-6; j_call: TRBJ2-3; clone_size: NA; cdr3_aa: CASSGLGGDTQYF
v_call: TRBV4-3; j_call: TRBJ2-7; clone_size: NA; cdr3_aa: CASSQEGHTWGEQYF
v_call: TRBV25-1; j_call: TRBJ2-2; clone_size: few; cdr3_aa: CASSRFSGGATGELFF
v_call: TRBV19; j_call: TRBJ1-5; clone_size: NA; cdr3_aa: CASRNQPQHF
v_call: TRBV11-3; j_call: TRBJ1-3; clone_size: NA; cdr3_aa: CASSLAVAGSSGNTIYF
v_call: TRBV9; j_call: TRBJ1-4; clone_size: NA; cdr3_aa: CASSPGEGANEKLFF
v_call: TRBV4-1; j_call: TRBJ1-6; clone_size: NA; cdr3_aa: CASSQLARTGAVAPLHF
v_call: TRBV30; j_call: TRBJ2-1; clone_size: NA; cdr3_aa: CAWSALEGLAVGHEQFF
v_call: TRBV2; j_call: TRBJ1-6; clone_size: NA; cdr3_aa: CASSGRGNSPLHF
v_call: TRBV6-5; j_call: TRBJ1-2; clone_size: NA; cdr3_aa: CASRLTVTNYGYTF
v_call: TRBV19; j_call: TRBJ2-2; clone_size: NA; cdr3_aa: CASSETGSTGELFF
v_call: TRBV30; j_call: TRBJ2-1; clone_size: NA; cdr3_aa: CAWSGVRVNEQFF
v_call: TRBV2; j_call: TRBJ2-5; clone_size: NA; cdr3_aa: CASSADLAGGYQETQYF
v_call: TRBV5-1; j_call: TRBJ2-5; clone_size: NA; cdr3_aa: CASSRGLAEETQYF
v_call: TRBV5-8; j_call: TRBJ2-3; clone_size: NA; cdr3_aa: CASRDARGPPDTQYF
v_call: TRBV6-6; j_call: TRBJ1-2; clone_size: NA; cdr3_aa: CASSSGQGYGYTF
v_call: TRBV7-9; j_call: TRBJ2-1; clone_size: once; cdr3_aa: CASSSSGGNIDEQFF
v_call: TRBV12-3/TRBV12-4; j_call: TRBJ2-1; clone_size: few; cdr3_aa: CASSLNYNEQFF
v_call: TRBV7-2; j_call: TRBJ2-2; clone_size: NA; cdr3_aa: CASSLVGGSGELFF
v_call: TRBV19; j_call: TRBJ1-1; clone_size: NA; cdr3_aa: CASSIVRGRGTEAFF
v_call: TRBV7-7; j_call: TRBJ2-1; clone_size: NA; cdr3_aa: CASSLGRDANEQFF
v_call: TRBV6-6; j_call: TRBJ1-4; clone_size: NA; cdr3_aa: CASSYSPPATNEKLFF
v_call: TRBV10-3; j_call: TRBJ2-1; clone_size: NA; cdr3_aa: CAISEYNEQFF
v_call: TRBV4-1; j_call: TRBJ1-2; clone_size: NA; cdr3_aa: CASSLRTVADVAPLYGYTF